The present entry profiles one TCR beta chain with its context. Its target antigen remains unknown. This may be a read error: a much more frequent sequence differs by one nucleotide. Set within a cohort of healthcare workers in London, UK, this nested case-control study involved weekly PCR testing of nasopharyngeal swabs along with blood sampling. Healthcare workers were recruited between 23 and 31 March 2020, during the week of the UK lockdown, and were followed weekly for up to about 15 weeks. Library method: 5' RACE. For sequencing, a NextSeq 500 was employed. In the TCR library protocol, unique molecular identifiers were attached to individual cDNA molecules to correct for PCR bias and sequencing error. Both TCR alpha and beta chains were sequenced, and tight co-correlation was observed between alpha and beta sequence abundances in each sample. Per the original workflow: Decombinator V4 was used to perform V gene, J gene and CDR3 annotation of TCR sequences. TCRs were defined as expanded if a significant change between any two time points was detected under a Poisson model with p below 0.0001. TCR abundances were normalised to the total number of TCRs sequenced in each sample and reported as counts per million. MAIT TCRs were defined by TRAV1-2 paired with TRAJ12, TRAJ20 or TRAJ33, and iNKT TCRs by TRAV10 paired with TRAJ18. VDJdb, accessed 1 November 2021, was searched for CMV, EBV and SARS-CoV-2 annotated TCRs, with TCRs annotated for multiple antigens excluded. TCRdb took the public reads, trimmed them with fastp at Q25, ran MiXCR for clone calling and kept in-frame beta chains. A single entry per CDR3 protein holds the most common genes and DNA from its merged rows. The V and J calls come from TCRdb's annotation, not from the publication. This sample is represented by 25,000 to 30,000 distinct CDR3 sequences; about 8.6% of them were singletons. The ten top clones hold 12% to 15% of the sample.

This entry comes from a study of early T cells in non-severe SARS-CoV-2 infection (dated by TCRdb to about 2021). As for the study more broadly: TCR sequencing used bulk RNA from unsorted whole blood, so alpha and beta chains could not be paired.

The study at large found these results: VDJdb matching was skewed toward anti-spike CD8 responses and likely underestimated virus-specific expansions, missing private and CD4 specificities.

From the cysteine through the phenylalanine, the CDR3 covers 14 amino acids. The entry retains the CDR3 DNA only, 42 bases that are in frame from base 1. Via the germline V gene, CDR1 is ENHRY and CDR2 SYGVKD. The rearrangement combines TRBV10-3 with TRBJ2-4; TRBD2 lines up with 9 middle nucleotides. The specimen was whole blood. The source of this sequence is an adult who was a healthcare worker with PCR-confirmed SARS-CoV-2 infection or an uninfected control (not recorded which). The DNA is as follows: TGTGACATCCGCCGTAGCGGGGGAGAGGACATTCAGTACTTC. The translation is CDIRRSGGEDIQYF.